Below, 2 T cell receptor beta chains from the same sample are listed, as sequenced in a study of blood T cell repertoires in COVID-19. The protocol was immunoSEQ multiplex PCR, while the TCRdb copy is restricted to in-frame clones and leaves out a portion. The profile covers over 150,000 clones, with roughly nine tenths appearing a single time and around 1.9% taken by the ten largest. Sample: peripheral blood. The receptors were sampled from a man younger than 35 who had recovered from COVID-19.

The chain uses TRBV12-3 or TRBV12-4 and TRBJ2-7; 7 positions agree with TRBD2. The CDR3 runs to 12 residues. V lost 7 bases to trimming and J lost 0 bases; unmatched junction nucleotides: 0. The CDR3 protein is CASKRDSYEQYF. CDR3 coding DNA: TGTGCCAGCAAGCGGGACTCCTACGAGCAGTACTTC.

The gene calls are TRBV19 and TRBJ1-2; D gene ambiguous. The V end lost 3 bases, the J end lost 4 bases, and 12 bases lay between the germline ends. The CDR3 contains 14 residues. Germline V gene data show CDR1 as LNHDA and CDR2 as SQIVND (reference sequence). The DNA for the CDR3 is TGTGCCAGTAGTATCTCCCACAGCATCTATGGCTACACCTTC. It codes for CASSISHSIYGYTF. The full variable domain, rest sourced from reference TRBV19 and TRBJ1-2, is DGGITQSPKYLFRKEGQNVTLSCEQNLNHDAMYWYRQDPGQGLRLIYYSQIVNDFQKGDIAEGYSVSREKKESFPLTVTSAQKNPTAFYLCASSISHSIYGYTFGSGTRLTVV.